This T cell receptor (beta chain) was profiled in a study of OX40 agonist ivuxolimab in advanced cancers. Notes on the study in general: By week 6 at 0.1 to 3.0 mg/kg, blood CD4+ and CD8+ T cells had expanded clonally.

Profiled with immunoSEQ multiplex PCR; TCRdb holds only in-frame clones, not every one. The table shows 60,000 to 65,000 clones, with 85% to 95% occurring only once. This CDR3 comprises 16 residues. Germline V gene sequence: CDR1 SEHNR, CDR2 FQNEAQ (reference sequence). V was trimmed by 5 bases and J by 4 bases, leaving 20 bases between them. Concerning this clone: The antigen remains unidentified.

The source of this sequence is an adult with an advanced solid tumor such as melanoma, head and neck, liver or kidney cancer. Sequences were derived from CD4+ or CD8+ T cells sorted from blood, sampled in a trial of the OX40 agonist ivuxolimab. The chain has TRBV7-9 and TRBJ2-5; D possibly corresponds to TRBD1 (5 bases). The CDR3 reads CASSDRSVHQGETQYF. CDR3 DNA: TGTGCCAGCAGCGACCGCTCGGTACACCAGGGAGAGACCCAGTACTTC.